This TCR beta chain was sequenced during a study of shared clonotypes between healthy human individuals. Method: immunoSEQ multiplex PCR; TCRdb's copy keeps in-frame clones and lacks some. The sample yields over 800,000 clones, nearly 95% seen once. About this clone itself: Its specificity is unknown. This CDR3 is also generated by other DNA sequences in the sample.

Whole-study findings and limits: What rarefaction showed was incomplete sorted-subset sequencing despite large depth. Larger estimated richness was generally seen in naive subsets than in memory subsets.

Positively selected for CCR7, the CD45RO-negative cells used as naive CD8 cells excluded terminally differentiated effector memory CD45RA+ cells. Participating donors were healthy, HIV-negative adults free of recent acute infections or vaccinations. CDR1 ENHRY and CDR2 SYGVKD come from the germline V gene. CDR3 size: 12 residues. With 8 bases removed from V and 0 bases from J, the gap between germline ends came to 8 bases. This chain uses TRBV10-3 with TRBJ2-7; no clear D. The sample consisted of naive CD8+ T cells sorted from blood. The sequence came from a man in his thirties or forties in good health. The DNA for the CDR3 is TGTGCCATCCTTGCGGACTCCTACGAGCAGTACTTC. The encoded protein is CAILADSYEQYF.